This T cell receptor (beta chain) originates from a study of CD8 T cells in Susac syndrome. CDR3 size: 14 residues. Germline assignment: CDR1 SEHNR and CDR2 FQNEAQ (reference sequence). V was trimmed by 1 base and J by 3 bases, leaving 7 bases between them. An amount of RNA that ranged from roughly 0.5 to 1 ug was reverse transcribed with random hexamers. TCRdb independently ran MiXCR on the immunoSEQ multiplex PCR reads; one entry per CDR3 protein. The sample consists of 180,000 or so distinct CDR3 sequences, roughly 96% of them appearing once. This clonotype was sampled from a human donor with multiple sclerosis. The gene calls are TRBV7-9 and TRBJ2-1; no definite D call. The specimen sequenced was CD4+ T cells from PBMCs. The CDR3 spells CASSLDSSYNEQFF. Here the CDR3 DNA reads TGTGCCAGCAGCTTAGATTCCAGCTACAATGAGCAGTTCTTC.